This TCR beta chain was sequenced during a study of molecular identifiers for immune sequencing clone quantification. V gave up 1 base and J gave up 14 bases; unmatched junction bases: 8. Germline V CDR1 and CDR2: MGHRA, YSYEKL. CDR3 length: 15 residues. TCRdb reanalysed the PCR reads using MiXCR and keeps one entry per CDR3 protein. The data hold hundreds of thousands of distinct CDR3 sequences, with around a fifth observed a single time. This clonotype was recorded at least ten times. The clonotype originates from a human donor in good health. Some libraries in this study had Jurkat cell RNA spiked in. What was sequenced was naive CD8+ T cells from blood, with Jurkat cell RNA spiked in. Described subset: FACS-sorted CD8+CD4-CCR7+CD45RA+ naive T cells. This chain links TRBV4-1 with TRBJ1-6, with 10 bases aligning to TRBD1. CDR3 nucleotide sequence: TGCGCCAGCAGCCAAGGAGGACAGGGGGTCTTGGCCCTCCACTTT. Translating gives CASSQGGQGVLALHF.